The rows below give T cell receptor beta chains drawn from one sample of a study of radiotherapy plus CTLA-4 blockade in lung cancer. This table comes from immunoSEQ multiplex PCR, and its TCRdb copy is limited to in-frame clones, with some not included. Of about 85,000 clones listed, 70% to 90% are singletons. The source was peripheral blood, collected from a patient treated with radiotherapy plus ipilimumab. These receptors all stem from a human donor with non-small cell lung cancer who had a partial response to radiotherapy plus ipilimumab. Each CDR3 is given with its conserved first and last residue. D genes are given only for firm matches. Size values are once, few and many counts, or a class for expanded clones, and some rows have none.

d_gene: TRBD1; v_gene: TRBV19; len: 14; abundance: -; j_gene: TRBJ1-2; CDR3nt: TGTGCCAGTAGCCTGGACAGGGGCAACTATGGCTACACCTTC; CDR3aa: CASSLDRGNYGYTF
d_gene: TRBD2; v_gene: TRBV2; len: 15; abundance: -; j_gene: TRBJ2-1; CDR3nt: TGTGCCAGCAGGGGGAGACTAGCGGGGCACAATGAGCAGTTCTTC; CDR3aa: CASRGRLAGHNEQFF
d_gene: TRBD2; v_gene: TRBV6-6; len: 15; abundance: -; j_gene: TRBJ2-7; CDR3nt: TGTGCCAGCAGTTACTCAACTAGCGGGACCTACGAGCAGTACTTC; CDR3aa: CASSYSTSGTYEQYF
d_gene: -; v_gene: TRBV6-1; len: 15; abundance: few; j_gene: TRBJ1-1; CDR3nt: TGTGCCAGCATGACCAGGGCCTGGGAGAACACTGAAGCTTTCTTT; CDR3aa: CASMTRAWENTEAFF
d_gene: TRBD2; v_gene: TRBV11-3; len: 16; abundance: -; j_gene: TRBJ2-3; CDR3nt: TGTGCCAGCAGCCCCCTGGCGGGAGGGTTCACAGATACGCAGTATTTT; CDR3aa: CASSPLAGGFTDTQYF
d_gene: TRBD2; v_gene: TRBV5-1; len: 17; abundance: -; j_gene: TRBJ2-3; CDR3nt: TGCGCCAGCAGCTTTGAGGGAAGCGGGAGGGCCTCAGATACGCAGTATTTT; CDR3aa: CASSFEGSGRASDTQYF
d_gene: -; v_gene: TRBV10-3; len: 13; abundance: -; j_gene: TRBJ1-2; CDR3nt: TGTGCCGCCGGGACCACTAGCGAGGATGGCTACACCTTC; CDR3aa: CAAGTTSEDGYTF
d_gene: -; v_gene: TRBV2; len: 15; abundance: -; j_gene: TRBJ1-4; CDR3nt: TGTGCCAGCAGTGAAGGAACGGCAACTAATGAAAAACTGTTTTTT; CDR3aa: CASSEGTATNEKLFF
d_gene: -; v_gene: TRBV19; len: 16; abundance: -; j_gene: TRBJ1-5; CDR3nt: TGTGCCACCTCATTTCTGGCCCGGAGTAGCAATCAGCCCCAGCATTTT; CDR3aa: CATSFLARSSNQPQHF
d_gene: TRBD1; v_gene: TRBV9; len: 14; abundance: -; j_gene: TRBJ2-3; CDR3nt: TGTGCCAGCAGCGTCGGATCGGACAGGGACCCGCAGTATTTT; CDR3aa: CASSVGSDRDPQYF
d_gene: TRBD2; v_gene: TRBV19; len: 18; abundance: -; j_gene: TRBJ2-1; CDR3nt: TGTGCCAGTAGTATGAAACTAGCGGGAGGGCCGTTGTACAATGAGCAGTTCTTC; CDR3aa: CASSMKLAGGPLYNEQFF
d_gene: -; v_gene: TRBV5-5; len: 16; abundance: once; j_gene: TRBJ2-3; CDR3nt: TGTGCCAGCAGCCCCCTTACAGGGAAGGGCACAGATACGCAGTATTTT; CDR3aa: CASSPLTGKGTDTQYF
d_gene: -; v_gene: TRBV12-5; len: 17; abundance: -; j_gene: TRBJ1-3; CDR3nt: TGTGCTAGTGGTTTGGTACGGTTCGGTTACTCTGGAAACACCATATATTTT; CDR3aa: CASGLVRFGYSGNTIYF
d_gene: -; v_gene: TRBV2; len: 14; abundance: -; j_gene: TRBJ2-2; CDR3nt: TGTGCCAGCACAGCCGACACGAACACCGGGGAGCTGTTTTTT; CDR3aa: CASTADTNTGELFF
d_gene: -; v_gene: TRBV7-2; len: 14; abundance: -; j_gene: TRBJ1-2; CDR3nt: TGTGCCAGCAGCCCAGAACATGCTAACTATGGCTACACCTTC; CDR3aa: CASSPEHANYGYTF
d_gene: TRBD1; v_gene: TRBV6-5; len: 15; abundance: -; j_gene: TRBJ1-5; CDR3nt: TGTGCCAGCAAGGAGGGGACAGGGAACCATCAGCCCCAGCATTTT; CDR3aa: CASKEGTGNHQPQHF
d_gene: -; v_gene: TRBV27; len: 14; abundance: -; j_gene: TRBJ2-4; CDR3nt: TGTGCCAGCAGTTTCGTACAGAGCAAAAACATTCAGTACTTC; CDR3aa: CASSFVQSKNIQYF
d_gene: TRBD1; v_gene: TRBV6-1; len: 15; abundance: -; j_gene: TRBJ2-3; CDR3nt: TGTGCCAGCAGCCGGACAGGGTTTAGCACAGATACGCAGTATTTT; CDR3aa: CASSRTGFSTDTQYF
d_gene: -; v_gene: TRBV6-6; len: 15; abundance: -; j_gene: TRBJ1-5; CDR3nt: TGTGCCAGCAGCCCGGGACATTCTAGCAATCAGCCCCAGCATTTT; CDR3aa: CASSPGHSSNQPQHF
d_gene: TRBD2; v_gene: TRBV11-2; len: 16; abundance: -; j_gene: TRBJ2-5; CDR3nt: TGTGCCAGCAGCTTAGACGGCGGGAGGGCCTCAGAGACCCAGTACTTC; CDR3aa: CASSLDGGRASETQYF
d_gene: -; v_gene: TRBV5-1; len: 16; abundance: -; j_gene: TRBJ2-2; CDR3nt: TGCGCCAGTAAAGATTCAGGGTTACACGGCACCGGGGAGCTGTTTTTT; CDR3aa: CASKDSGLHGTGELFF
d_gene: TRBD1; v_gene: TRBV27; len: 15; abundance: -; j_gene: TRBJ2-2; CDR3nt: TGTGCCAGCAGTTTAGACAGGGTGGGCACCGGGGAGCTGTTTTTT; CDR3aa: CASSLDRVGTGELFF
d_gene: TRBD1; v_gene: TRBV5-4; len: 13; abundance: -; j_gene: TRBJ1-2; CDR3nt: TGTGCCAGCACCCCCACAGGGGGCAATGGCTACACCTTC; CDR3aa: CASTPTGGNGYTF
d_gene: -; v_gene: TRBV7-2; len: 15; abundance: -; j_gene: TRBJ2-1; CDR3nt: TGTGCCAGCAGCTTAGTTTATGCGTCCTACAATGAGCAGTTCTTC; CDR3aa: CASSLVYASYNEQFF
d_gene: -; v_gene: TRBV10-3; len: 14; abundance: -; j_gene: TRBJ2-4; CDR3nt: TGTGCCATCGCCCGGGAAGGCTTTTCGAACATTCAGTACTTC; CDR3aa: CAIAREGFSNIQYF
d_gene: TRBD1; v_gene: TRBV28; len: 16; abundance: -; j_gene: TRBJ2-3; CDR3nt: TGTGCCAGCAGTCTCCCGATCTTACAGGGGGCTGTTACGCAGTATTTT; CDR3aa: CASSLPILQGAVTQYF
d_gene: -; v_gene: TRBV9; len: 14; abundance: -; j_gene: TRBJ1-1; CDR3nt: TGTGCCAGTAGCGGGGGGCTGGAGAACACTGAAGCTTTCTTT; CDR3aa: CASSGGLENTEAFF
d_gene: -; v_gene: TRBV28; len: 15; abundance: -; j_gene: TRBJ1-5; CDR3nt: TGTGCCAGCAGGACCCAGGGTTACAGCAATCAGCCCCAGCATTTT; CDR3aa: CASRTQGYSNQPQHF
d_gene: TRBD1; v_gene: TRBV4-3; len: 15; abundance: -; j_gene: TRBJ2-1; CDR3nt: TGCGCCAGCAGTCCCGGGACAGGGGTATACAATGAGCAGTTCTTC; CDR3aa: CASSPGTGVYNEQFF
d_gene: TRBD2; v_gene: TRBV5-1; len: 16; abundance: -; j_gene: TRBJ2-2; CDR3nt: TGCGCCAGCAAGGTCCTAGCGGGAGCCGGCACCGGGGAGCTGTTTTTT; CDR3aa: CASKVLAGAGTGELFF
d_gene: -; v_gene: TRBV2; len: 13; abundance: -; j_gene: TRBJ1-5; CDR3nt: TGTGCCAGCAGGAGAATAAAAAATCAGCCCCAGCATTTT; CDR3aa: CASRRIKNQPQHF
d_gene: -; v_gene: TRBV6-4; len: 13; abundance: -; j_gene: TRBJ1-5; CDR3nt: TGTGCCAGCAGTTGGCCAAGCAATCAGCCCCAGCATTTT; CDR3aa: CASSWPSNQPQHF
d_gene: -; v_gene: TRBV11-3; len: 14; abundance: -; j_gene: TRBJ2-7; CDR3nt: TGTGCCAGCAGCCCGGAACAGGGTTCCTACGAGCAGTACTTC; CDR3aa: CASSPEQGSYEQYF
d_gene: -; v_gene: TRBV7-3; len: 16; abundance: -; j_gene: TRBJ1-2; CDR3nt: TGTGCCAGCAGCCTCACCTACCTCTCAGGGGTCTATGGCTACACCTTC; CDR3aa: CASSLTYLSGVYGYTF
d_gene: TRBD1; v_gene: TRBV28; len: 14; abundance: once; j_gene: TRBJ2-5; CDR3nt: TGTGCCAGCAGTTCACGGACAGGGATGGAGACCCAGTACTTC; CDR3aa: CASSSRTGMETQYF
d_gene: -; v_gene: TRBV6-5; len: 14; abundance: -; j_gene: TRBJ1-2; CDR3nt: TGTGCCAGCACCAAGGGACAAACTAACTATGGCTACACCTTC; CDR3aa: CASTKGQTNYGYTF
d_gene: -; v_gene: TRBV27; len: 13; abundance: -; j_gene: TRBJ1-5; CDR3nt: TGTGCCAGCAGGGGGCAGGGTGGTCAGCCCCAGCATTTT; CDR3aa: CASRGQGGQPQHF
d_gene: TRBD1; v_gene: TRBV30; len: 15; abundance: -; j_gene: TRBJ2-7; CDR3nt: TGTGCCTGGAGTGGTGGTTCCCCGAGGGGGCACGAGCAGTACTTC; CDR3aa: CAWSGGSPRGHEQYF
d_gene: TRBD2; v_gene: TRBV6-6; len: 14; abundance: few; j_gene: TRBJ2-7; CDR3nt: TGTGCCAGCAGTTACCGGACTAGCGGCTACGAGCAGTACTTC; CDR3aa: CASSYRTSGYEQYF
d_gene: -; v_gene: TRBV19; len: 13; abundance: -; j_gene: TRBJ1-1; CDR3nt: TGTGCCAGTAGTATGACAGAGAACACTGAAGCTTTCTTT; CDR3aa: CASSMTENTEAFF
d_gene: -; v_gene: TRBV19; len: 16; abundance: -; j_gene: TRBJ2-2; CDR3nt: TGTGCCAGTAGTATCTGGGAGCCGGCGAACACCGGGGAGCTGTTTTTT; CDR3aa: CASSIWEPANTGELFF
d_gene: -; v_gene: TRBV19; len: 13; abundance: -; j_gene: TRBJ1-1; CDR3nt: TGTGCCAGTAGAGTGAGTATGAACACTGAAGCTTTCTTT; CDR3aa: CASRVSMNTEAFF
d_gene: TRBD2; v_gene: TRBV30; len: 13; abundance: -; j_gene: TRBJ2-3; CDR3nt: TGTGCCTGGAGTGCACTAGCGGGAAATACGCAGTATTTT; CDR3aa: CAWSALAGNTQYF
d_gene: -; v_gene: TRBV18; len: 13; abundance: -; j_gene: TRBJ1-2; CDR3nt: TGTGCCAGCTCACCGGGGAGGGACTATGGCTACACCTTC; CDR3aa: CASSPGRDYGYTF
d_gene: -; v_gene: TRBV30; len: 15; abundance: -; j_gene: TRBJ2-1; CDR3nt: TGTGCCTGGAGTCGGGGGGGACTAGGGGGCTATGAGCAGTTCTTC; CDR3aa: CAWSRGGLGGYEQFF
d_gene: TRBD2; v_gene: TRBV9; len: 18; abundance: -; j_gene: TRBJ2-2; CDR3nt: TGTGCCAGCAGCTTAGACCTAGCGGGGCGGGCGAACACCGGGGAGCTGTTTTTT; CDR3aa: CASSLDLAGRANTGELFF
d_gene: TRBD2; v_gene: TRBV30; len: 18; abundance: -; j_gene: TRBJ2-1; CDR3nt: TGTGCCTGGAGTGTAGCGGGACTAGCGGGACCCCCCTACAATGAGCAGTTCTTC; CDR3aa: CAWSVAGLAGPPYNEQFF
d_gene: TRBD2; v_gene: TRBV27; len: 17; abundance: -; j_gene: TRBJ2-1; CDR3nt: TGTGCCAGCAGTCCCTTTTTTGGCGGGAGAGGATATAATGAGCAGTTCTTC; CDR3aa: CASSPFFGGRGYNEQFF